This TCR beta chain originates from a study of T cell repertoires in ileal Crohn's disease (dated by TCRdb to between 2017 and 2020). Turning to the overall study: The median duration of disease was about 7.3 years, and at the time of surgery around 36% of patients were active smokers. Every patient underwent surgery because of a complication, which was stricturing disease in roughly 60% of cases and penetrating disease in about 39%. About half of the patients received postoperative therapy: fewer than 12 received thiopurines and around 19 received anti-TNF agents. A prospective multicentre cohort supplied the roughly 57 Crohn's disease patients whose TCR repertoires were analysed. The study was conducted in parallel with a multicentre cohort that was designed to identify predictors of early endoscopic recurrence following ileocolonic resection. Endoscopic postoperative recurrence was defined by a Rutgeerts score above i0. The study sequenced 150 to 200 mucosal samples from roughly 60 patients, taken at several locations on the surgical specimen and at postoperative endoscopy. Overall results and qualifications from the work: Endoscopic recurrence was found to be associated with higher high-frequency clone percentages at surgery, and recurrence was observed in all patients with clonality above 26.8% (18/57). A significantly higher proportion of clonal expansions was observed in active smokers at surgery than in non-smokers (approximately 26% vs 17%, p=0.02). Sorted CD8 T cells carried more high-frequency clones than CD4 T cells, suggesting mucosal expansions were mainly CD8. Mucosal CD4 and CD8 T cells were sorted and sequenced only in a subgroup of patients, the size of which was not stated.

Around 0.45 micrograms of biopsy DNA per sample were submitted for commercial TCRB immunosequencing. CDR3 regions were amplified from genomic DNA by Adaptive Biotechnology using a two-step, amplification bias-controlled multiplex PCR. Primers covering every V and J gene segment were used in the first PCR, while barcodes and Illumina adapters were added in the second PCR. An Illumina instrument was used to sequence the CDR3 libraries. The study's processing was this. Analysis combined the vendor-provided pipelines with custom analysis of raw data in R/Bioconductor under R version 3.3.0. Clonality, which ranges from 0 to 1, was calculated as the inverse of the normalised Shannon entropy across all productive clones. The repertoire share taken up by the top 100 clones defined high-frequency clones, and only clones that passed a 95% confidence test were kept. Repertoire diversity was measured with the Simpson index, and overlap between samples was measured with the Morisita-Horn index. Sourced from immuneACCESS, this table was stored by TCRdb with only in-frame sequences that have V and J called. A share of the clones is absent; for the studies checked, an unresolved V gene accounts for under half, and the remainder has no known explanation. The V and J calls and the clone size are those of that table, but D and trimming were determined from the DNA. This sample holds roughly 7,400 clones; roughly 80% were observed only once. 4.5% to 6% of the sample comes from the top ten.

On this clone itself: Its antigen remains unidentified. Nothing much larger sits one base from this clone, and base qualities are not available.

Adults with ileal or ileocolonic Crohn's disease and an indication for ileocolonic resection were eligible for inclusion. Whole ileal mucosal biopsies were stored frozen at -80°C before DNA extraction. A TRizol-based method was used to extract genomic DNA from the frozen whole biopsies, and the DNA was quantified with a NanoDrop 2000 spectrophotometer. Reading from cysteine to phenylalanine, the CDR3 counts 14 amino acids. Only the CDR3 region is kept as DNA, spanning 42 bases read in frame from base 1. The clonotype originates from an adult with Crohn's disease. The rearranged segments are TRBV21-1 and TRBJ2-7; TRBD2, the table's D call, was not compared with the DNA. TRBV21-1 is a listed pseudogene. Sequencing was done on a sample of ileal tissue. The CDR3 sequence is CASSKASIVHEQYF. The sequenced DNA: TGTGCCAGCAGCAAAGCTAGCATCGTCCACGAGCAGTACTTC.